This T cell receptor (beta chain) was sequenced during a study of blood T cell repertoires in COVID-19. For the study at large: The samples span acute and convalescent COVID-19 from the United States, Italy and Spain. PBMCs, B-cell-depleted T cells, or T cells were the source of the cDNA or gDNA that made up the material.

Under the authors' procedure: From reference gene primer amplification, estimates of nucleated cell counts were derived. Profiling relied on immunoSEQ multiplex PCR, and the TCRdb table lists in-frame clones only, not all of them. The V and J calls and clone size are taken from that table; D and trimming were inferred from the DNA. This table has more than 95,000 clones, around four fifths appearing once. Germline V CDR1 and CDR2: GTSNPN, SVGIG (reference sequence). This CDR3 is built from 13 residues. The ends were cut back, 2 bases at V and 0 bases at J, with 8 bases in the middle. The source is a man at least 80 years old with active or convalescent COVID-19. The chain recombines TRBV30 with TRBJ2-7, with a possible D match to TRBD2 (5 bases). The sample consisted of peripheral blood. CDR3: CAWSPTISYEQYF. The CDR3 DNA reads TGTGCCTGGAGTCCGACTATCTCCTACGAGCAGTACTTC.